A single sample is the source of the 8 T cell receptor beta chains below, sequenced in a study of beta chain features in type 1 diabetes. Expressed TCRB transcripts were sequenced, since all the RNA that had been isolated was reverse transcribed. Libraries were prepared by immunoSEQ multiplex PCR; TCRdb keeps only in-frame clonotypes and omits some of them. This table holds around 500,000 clones, roughly 30% found once. The sequencing sample was made of naive CD4+ T cells from blood. The source is a man younger than 35 in good health.

The sample holds a few counts of this clone. This sequence joins TRBV10-3 and TRBJ1-1; D is perhaps TRBD1 (5 bases). V lost 8 bases to trimming and J lost 1 base, with 11 bases between them. This CDR3 is 13 amino acids long. Germline V CDR1 and CDR2: ENHRY, SYGVKD. CDR3 DNA sequence: TGTGCCATCGCACCGACAGAGAACACTGAAGCTTTCTTT. Amino acids: CAIAPTENTEAFF.

V usage is TRBV30 and J usage is TRBJ2-5; the D gene is possibly TRBD2 (6 bases). Germline values: CDR1 GTSNPN, CDR2 SVGIG (reference sequence). V lost 0 bases, J lost 13 bases, and 21 bases lay in between. The CDR3 spans 14 residues. CDR3 DNA: TGTGCCTGGAGTGTCATCGGGGGAGCCAAATATAGGTACTTC. Protein sequence: CAWSVIGGAKYRYF.

V usage is TRBV13 and J usage is TRBJ2-7; D remains unclear. The length of the CDR3 is 15 residues. Trimming left V 5 bases short and J 3 bases short, with 17 bases between. Germline CDR1 and CDR2: PRHDT and FYEKMQ (reference sequence). The CDR3 region is CASSPRPAESYEQYF. The CDR3 coding sequence is TGTGCCAGCAGCCCGAGACCAGCTGAGAGCTACGAGCAGTACTTC.

The chain couples TRBV6-6 to TRBJ2-3, with D hard to call. Per the germline V gene, CDR1 is MNHNY and CDR2 is SVGAGI (reference sequence). The CDR3 runs 15 residues. The ends were cut back, 0 bases at V and 0 bases at J, with 7 bases in the middle. CDR3 amino acids: CASSYSFTSTDTQYF. DNA of the CDR3: TGTGCCAGCAGTTACTCCTTTACTAGCACAGATACGCAGTATTTT.

This chain links TRBV28 with TRBJ2-4, with 8 bases aligning to TRBD1. V lost 5 bases to trimming and J lost 1 base; unmatched junction nucleotides: 1. This CDR3 comprises 14 residues. Germline lookup yields CDR1 MDHEN and CDR2 SYDVKM. The CDR3 sequence is CASSRQGAKNIQYF. The CDR3, as DNA: TGTGCCAGCAGTAGACAGGGGGCCAAAAACATTCAGTACTTC.

V and J are TRBV9 and TRBJ2-3; 9 bases match TRBD1. The germline CDR1 and CDR2 sequences are SGDLS and YYNGEE. J was trimmed by 4 bases and V by 3 bases; bases with no gene match: 3. The CDR3 is 14 residues long. The chain's CDR3 is CASSGQGVADTQYF. For the CDR3, the DNA is TGTGCCAGCAGCGGACAGGGGGTTGCAGATACGCAGTATTTT.

This clone was seen a few times. This rearrangement joins TRBV29-1 to TRBJ2-7; TRBD1 aligns across 9 bases. The CDR3 is 13 residues long. Trimming at V came to 5 bases and at J to 3 bases, leaving 5 bases not matched to a gene. The germline gives CDR1 SQVTM, CDR2 ANQGSEA. CDR3 in amino acids: CSVPGQGGYEQYF. CDR3 nucleotide sequence: TGCAGCGTTCCGGGACAGGGAGGCTACGAGCAGTACTTC.

This sequence joins TRBV14 and TRBJ2-3; D may be TRBD1 (6 bases). Trimming pared 0 bases from V and 6 bases from J, leaving 13 bases between. The CDR3 covers 15 residues. Germline V lookup: CDR1 SGHDN, CDR2 FVKESK. DNA for the CDR3: TGTGCCAGCAGCCAAGATCGAGGGGGAGCGGATACGCAGTATTTT. It is translated as CASSQDRGGADTQYF. The variable domain in full, completed from reference TRBV14 and TRBJ2-3, reads EAGVTQFPSHSVIEKGQTVTLRCDPISGHDNLYWYRRVMGKEIKFLLHFVKESKQDESGMPNNRFLAERTGGTYSTLKVQPAELEDSGVYFCASSQDRGGADTQYFGPGTRLTVL.